This is a list of T cell receptor beta chains from one sample in a study of post-analysis software for immune sequencing data. TCRdb recomputed calls from the PCR reads with MiXCR, one row per CDR3 protein. Here the sample spans some 890,000 distinct CDR3 sequences, under 70% being singletons. The sample taken for sequencing was blood. Every receptor here comes from a girl between 10 and 17 years old with multiple sclerosis. The conserved cysteine and the conserved F or W are not part of the CDR3 here.

J gene | V gene | CDR3 protein
TRBJ2-5 | TRBV29-1 | SVDLGTQY
TRBJ2-5 | TRBV21-1 | ASSKSPASPRGPKETQY
TRBJ2-1 | TRBV5-1 | ASSLAVSGRQIRQF
TRBJ1-1 | TRBV7-8 | ASSPRGQAGTEAF
TRBJ2-1 | TRBV29-1 | SVETLSSYNEQF
TRBJ1-4 | TRBV12-3/TRBV12-4 | ASKGGHDEKLF
TRBJ2-3 | TRBV20-1 | SASFLAAAGGYTDTQY
TRBJ2-5 | TRBV5-1 | ASSLASIQETQY
TRBJ2-7 | TRBV12-3/TRBV12-4 | ASSLPGGSYEQY
TRBJ2-3 | TRBV5-1 | ASSAGQGSGTQY
TRBJ2-7 | TRBV7-9 | ASSFTANSYEQY
TRBJ2-3 | TRBV3-1 | ASSHLTRTRTDTQY
TRBJ2-1 | TRBV9 | ASSALAGGPNEQF
TRBJ1-4 | TRBV5-5 | ASSTGITNEKLF
TRBJ1-1 | TRBV27 | ASSELGVNTEAF
TRBJ2-3 | TRBV7-7 | ASSLGVGVGDTQY
TRBJ2-1 | TRBV12-3/TRBV12-4 | ASIDSGRYNEQF
TRBJ2-7 | TRBV29-1 | SAVGWEEQY
TRBJ2-3 | TRBV18 | ASSPDLDPGNTQY
TRBJ2-7 | TRBV4-1 | ASSQGRLALYEQY
TRBJ2-3 | TRBV7-2 | ASSFRDRGRLSDTQY
TRBJ1-1 | TRBV7-2 | ASSLGGGSSGTEAF
TRBJ2-7 | TRBV9 | ASSVGPGYEQY
TRBJ2-1 | TRBV12-3/TRBV12-4 | ASRTTGGRDEQF
TRBJ2-5 | TRBV20-1 | SARSGGGETQY
TRBJ2-1 | TRBV5-1 | ASSLMIGEQF
TRBJ2-3 | TRBV29-1 | SVEGFRGTQY
TRBJ2-3 | TRBV7-8 | ASSLARSRDTQY
TRBJ2-5 | TRBV15 | ATSKRQDQETQY
- | TRBV4-2 | ASSQESVLRGYEQY
TRBJ2-1 | TRBV7-9 | ASRSGQGPYNEQF
- | TRBV15 | ATSRDSPSGSETQY
TRBJ2-7 | TRBV18 | ASSPVPSEALEQY
TRBJ2-1 | TRBV7-3 | ASSSILAGGYNEQF
TRBJ2-2 | TRBV5-1 | ASSYAGQSTGERF
TRBJ2-6 | TRBV6-5 | ASSYSRRGISGANVLT
- | TRBV12-3/TRBV12-4 | ASSLVGLAGGPSYEQY
TRBJ2-7 | TRBV12-3/TRBV12-4 | ASSFSRVTSYEQY
TRBJ2-1 | TRBV11-2 | ASSRLAGAYNEQF
TRBJ2-4 | TRBV12-3/TRBV12-4 | ASSPGDIQY
- | TRBV10-3 | AISEPGQGGEQF
TRBJ2-7 | TRBV7-3 | ASSLMMGSSYEQY
TRBJ2-6 | TRBV12-3/TRBV12-4 | ASRAERGRDSGANVLT
TRBJ2-1 | TRBV6-5 | ASSYSRGSVTTFYNEQF
TRBJ2-3 | TRBV7-2 | ASSLEATRSTDTQY
TRBJ2-7 | TRBV7-9 | ASSLSRRGRYEQY
TRBJ2-7 | TRBV4-1 | ASSQGLAGGYSYEQY
TRBJ2-3 | TRBV6-1 | ASRQPPGTSGRLDTQY
TRBJ1-2 | TRBV2 | ASSEALWAGAGYT
TRBJ2-1 | TRBV3-1 | ASSQFGSLTYNEQF
TRBJ2-7 | TRBV20-1 | SATRRLAGTYEQY
TRBJ2-2 | TRBV3-1 | ASTGTSGYTGELF
TRBJ1-1 | TRBV3-1 | ASSRDRWVATEAF
TRBJ2-3 | TRBV6-5 | ASSYSWSVLLSTGLSTDTQY
TRBJ2-3 | TRBV2 | ASSLDPSPSTDTQY
TRBJ2-3 | TRBV4-1 | ASSRLGTLWDTQY
TRBJ1-1 | TRBV2 | ATRGGPNTEAF
TRBJ2-1 | TRBV5-1 | ASSSNRDSGTEQF
- | TRBV15 | ATSRDLGQRETQF
TRBJ2-7 | TRBV27 | ASSQGTGHGYEQY